The rows below give T cell receptor beta chains drawn from one sample of a study of a mutant IDH1 vaccine in newly diagnosed glioma. For these TCRs, the target antigens are not known. Sequenced by immunoSEQ multiplex PCR; TCRdb stores in-frame clones only, minus some. The sample consists of just over 65,000 clones, 84% of them appearing once. The source was PBMCs, collected from a glioma patient whose treatment included an IDH1 peptide vaccine. These receptors were taken from a young man with glioma. CDR3s include the opening cysteine and the closing phenylalanine or tryptophan. D genes are given only for firm matches. Clone sizes are given selectively: once, few, many, or a class where the clone is expanded.

>TRBJ1-5|-|once|TRBV5-1
TGCGCCAGCAGCTTGGACAGAGGAGGGTCGAGCAATCAGCCCCAGCATTTT
CASSLDRGGSSNQPQHF
>TRBJ1-1|TRBD1|-|TRBV6-5
TGTGCCAGCAGTTACCCCGGACAGGCAAACACTGAAGCTTTCTTT
CASSYPGQANTEAFF
>TRBJ1-3|-|-|TRBV19
TGTGCCAGTAGTATTGGCAGCCGACCCTCTGGAAACACCATATATTTT
CASSIGSRPSGNTIYF
>TRBJ1-1|TRBD1|-|TRBV6-6
TGTGCCAGCAGTTCACAGGGGGCGATGAACACTGAAGCTTTCTTT
CASSSQGAMNTEAFF
>TRBJ1-1|-|-|TRBV4-3
TGCGCCAGCAGCCAAAACAGGGTCGGCACTGAAGCTTTCTTT
CASSQNRVGTEAFF
>TRBJ2-1|-|-|TRBV19
TGTGCCAGTAGTATAAGGAACCTCAATGAGCAGTTCTTC
CASSIRNLNEQFF
>TRBJ1-5|TRBD1|-|TRBV18
TGTGCCAGCTCACCGCACAGGGGGCAACAGCCCCAGCATTTT
CASSPHRGQQPQHF
>TRBJ1-4|-|-|TRBV7-2
TGTGCCAGCAGCCTTCCCGGGACGACTAATGAAAAACTGTTTTTT
CASSLPGTTNEKLFF
>TRBJ1-3|-|-|TRBV6-6
TGTGCCAGCAGTTATTCTGGAAACACCATATATTTT
CASSYSGNTIYF
>TRBJ1-1|-|once|TRBV15
TGTGCCACCAGCCCCCCCAGGCGGGATAGAGACACTGAAGCTTTCTTT
CATSPPRRDRDTEAFF
>TRBJ2-7|-|-|TRBV6-4
TGTGCCAGCAGTGACTCTGCAGATTTTTCCTACGAGCAGTACTTC
CASSDSADFSYEQYF
>TRBJ1-5|-|-|TRBV18
TGTGCCAGCTCACCACCGGGCAGGGAGGGTTATCAGCCCCAGCATTTT
CASSPPGREGYQPQHF
>TRBJ1-2|-|-|TRBV4-2
TGTGCCAGCAGCCAAGTTACAGGCCCCGACTATGGCTACACCTTC
CASSQVTGPDYGYTF
>TRBJ1-5|TRBD1|-|TRBV10-3
TGTGCCATCAGGGACAGGGAGGAACAGCCCCAGCATTTT
CAIRDREEQPQHF
>TRBJ2-7|TRBD2|-|TRBV9
TGTGCCAGCAGCGTGGGGACTAGCGGGGGGGCATCCGAGCAGTACTTC
CASSVGTSGGASEQYF
>TRBJ2-5|-|-|TRBV30
TGTGCCTGGAGTGTATTTCCGATCTCCCAAGAGACCCAGTACTTC
CAWSVFPISQETQYF
>TRBJ2-3|-|-|TRBV7-9
TGTGCCAGCAGCTTCGAGGTTAGCACAGATACGCAGTATTTT
CASSFEVSTDTQYF
>TRBJ1-2|-|-|TRBV4-2
TGTGCCAGCAGCCAAGAAGTGGGGGGGAACACCTTC
CASSQEVGGNTF
>TRBJ2-7|-|-|TRBV23-1
TGCGCCCGTAGTGGGGGGAGCTCCTACGAGCAGTACTTC
CARSGGSSYEQYF
>TRBJ1-1|-|-|TRBV20-1
TGCAGTGCTGCCCTGGCTGAAGCTTTCTTT
CSAALAEAFF
>TRBJ2-7|-|once|TRBV30
TGTGCCTGGTTAAGGGCAGGCTACGAGCAGTACTTC
CAWLRAGYEQYF
>TRBJ1-5|TRBD1|-|TRBV5-8
TGTGCCAGCCTAGTACAGGGGGCCGGGCAGCCCCAGCATTTT
CASLVQGAGQPQHF
>TRBJ2-3|TRBD2|-|TRBV29-1
TGCAGCGTTGAAGTAGCGGGGGGGGTAGATACGCAGTATTTT
CSVEVAGGVDTQYF
>TRBJ2-3|-|-|TRBV4-2
TGTGCCAGCAGCCAAGAGAGCGGGAGCACAGATACGCAGTATTTT
CASSQESGSTDTQYF
>TRBJ1-1|-|few|TRBV28
TGTGCCAGCAGTTGGGGCACTGAAGCTTTCTTT
CASSWGTEAFF
>TRBJ1-4|-|-|TRBV25-1
TGTGCCAGCAGTGACACGCCAGGGATTGCAACTAATGAAAAACTGTTTTTT
CASSDTPGIATNEKLFF
>TRBJ2-2|-|once|TRBV7-8
TGTGCCAGCAGTAGCGTCGCCGGGGAGCTGTTTTTT
CASSSVAGELFF
>TRBJ2-5|-|-|TRBV7-9
TGTGCCAGCAGCTTCGGTATCAGGGTGGGAGAGACCCAGTACTTC
CASSFGIRVGETQYF
>TRBJ2-7|-|-|TRBV5-1
TGCGCCAGCAGCTTGCAGGGTGGAAAATACGAGCAGTACTTC
CASSLQGGKYEQYF
>TRBJ2-2|-|-|TRBV30
TGTGCCTGGAGTGTGGGTAGCTCCTCCACCGGGGAGCTGTTTTTT
CAWSVGSSSTGELFF
>TRBJ1-1|-|-|TRBV6-1
TGTGCCAGCACGGAGGTGGGCACTGAAGCTTTCTTT
CASTEVGTEAFF
>TRBJ2-2|-|once|TRBV5-4
TGTGCCAGCAGCTTAACTGGGATGATCCCCGGGGAGCTGTTTTTT
CASSLTGMIPGELFF
>TRBJ1-2|TRBD1|-|TRBV28
TGTGCCAGCAGGCCTACAGGGGCCAGAAGCTATGGCTACACCTTC
CASRPTGARSYGYTF
>TRBJ1-4|-|-|TRBV6-1
TGTGCCAGCAGTGAATATATTATGGGGTTACGGACTAATGAAAAACTGTTTTTT
CASSEYIMGLRTNEKLFF
>TRBJ2-7|TRBD2|-|TRBV4-1
TGCGCCAGCAGCCAAGATTTGGGGGGGGTAACCTACGAGCAGTACTTC
CASSQDLGGVTYEQYF
>TRBJ2-1|TRBD2|-|TRBV19
TGTGCCAGTAGTATCAGCCGAGGTAGCGGGGTTACCTACAATGAGCAGTTCTTC
CASSISRGSGVTYNEQFF
>TRBJ2-3|TRBD1|-|TRBV5-1
TGCGCCAGCAGCTTGGCCAAGAAGACAGGGGGCACAGATACGCAGTATTTT
CASSLAKKTGGTDTQYF